The 31 T cell receptor beta chains in this list originate from one sample, sequenced in a study of T cells after yellow fever vaccination. TCRdb redid the calling of the 5' RACE reads with MiXCR, one entry per CDR3 protein. The table shows about 300,000 distinct CDR3 sequences, with approximately 4.2% occurring only once. The sample here was PBMCs, taken 5 days after the yellow fever booster vaccination. The receptors derive from a young man who received the YFV17D yellow fever vaccine.

This clonotype occurred a few times. The rearrangement uses TRBV24-1 and TRBJ2-6, with D unclear. The CDR3 covers 17 residues. CDR1 and CDR2 (germline): KGHDR, SFDVKD. The V end lost 0 bases, the J end lost 0 bases, and 8 bases lay between the germline ends. The CDR3 sequence is CATSDLPRYSGANVLTF. The CDR3 DNA sequence: TGTGCCACCAGTGATTTGCCCAGGTACTCTGGGGCCAACGTCCTGACTTTC.

This clonotype was recorded many times. V and J are TRBV11-2 and TRBJ1-2, with D hard to call. Trimming took 2 bases from V and 2 from J, leaving 18 bases between them. The CDR3 covers 17 residues. CDR1 SGHAT and CDR2 FQNNGV come from the germline V gene. The CDR3 region is CASSLRAGNGINYGYTF. CDR3 sequence (DNA): TGTGCCAGCAGCTTAAGGGCGGGGAATGGCATCAACTATGGCTACACCTTC.

This clonotype has more than one count but fewer than ten. CDR3 region: CASSRQAWAEQFF. The DNA of the CDR3 is TGCGCCAGCAGCCGCCAGGCGTGGGCTGAGCAGTTCTTC. The V gene is TRBV4-1, the J gene TRBJ2-1; D gene unclear. V was clipped by 4 bases and J by 9 bases, with 13 bases between them. CDR1 is MGHRA, CDR2 YSYEKL, per germline. The CDR3 totals 13 residues.

This clonotype was recorded many times. The V call is TRBV9, the J call TRBJ1-2; D remains unclear. CDR1 is SGDLS and CDR2 is YYNGEE in the germline V gene. The V end lost 3 bases, the J end lost 4 bases, and 16 bases lay between the germline ends. The CDR3 is 15 amino acids. CDR3 residues: CASSAHSDRIYGYTF. Written as DNA, the CDR3 is TGTGCCAGCAGCGCCCATTCGGACCGAATCTATGGCTACACCTTC.

The chain links TRBV2 to TRBJ2-2; no clear D. V was clipped by 7 bases and J by 7 bases, with 7 bases between them. CDR1 and CDR2 from the germline V gene are SNHLY and FYNNEI. The CDR3 runs 11 residues. CDR3 coding DNA: TGTGCCAGCACTGGAAACGGGGAGCTGTTTTTT. This codes for CASTGNGELFF.

The rearrangement uses TRBV21-1 and TRBJ2-5; the table's D call, TRBD2, was not checked against the DNA. TRBV21-1 is shown as a pseudogene. CDR3 size: 17 residues. CDR3 sequence (DNA): TGTGCCAGCGGACCTAGCTGCGGAAGCGGCGCGGGAGAGACCCAGTACTTC. This sequence encodes CASGPSCGSGAGETQYF.

This rearrangement joins TRBV4-3 to TRBJ1-2; maybe TRBD1 (5 bases). V was pared by 1 base and J by 4 bases, with 16 bases between. The CDR3 runs to 16 residues. The germline V gene encodes CDR1 LGHNA and CDR2 YSLEER. For the CDR3, the DNA is TGCGCCAGCAGCCAAGGGACACTGGGATTAGGCTATGGCTACACCTTC. It yields the protein CASSQGTLGLGYGYTF.

This chain joins TRBV4-3 and TRBJ2-7, with 8 bases aligning to TRBD2. The CDR3 runs to 16 residues. Germline V lookup: CDR1 LGHNA, CDR2 YSLEER. V was pared by 4 bases and J by 2 bases, with 10 bases of the junction left unmatched. CDR3 residues: CASSREGTRRAYEQYV. Here the CDR3 DNA reads TGCGCCAGCAGCCGAGAAGGGACTAGGAGAGCCTACGAGCAGTACGTC.

Ten or more counts support this clonotype. The genes are TRBV7-8 and TRBJ1-3; unclear D gene. V lost 3 bases, J lost 0 bases, and 6 bases lay in between. CDR1 and CDR2 (germline): SGHVS, FQNEAQ. The length of the CDR3 is 14 residues. The CDR3 DNA sequence: TGTGCCAGCAGCTTCAACCCCTCTGGAAACACCATATATTTT. This translates into CASSFNPSGNTIYF.

In its sample, this clonotype was seen a few times. The rearrangement uses TRBV20-1 and TRBJ1-2; D ambiguous. Per germline, CDR1 DFQATT and CDR2 SNEGSKA (reference sequence). The CDR3 consists of 12 residues. V was clipped by 3 bases and J by 4 bases, with 9 bases between them. CDR3 in DNA: TGCAGTGCTAGTAAAGAAACCTATGGCTACACCTTC. It translates to CSASKETYGYTF.

At least ten counts were recorded for this clonotype. The chain employs TRBV20-1 and TRBJ2-3, with 7 bases lining up with TRBD1. The ends lost 6 bases at V and 0 bases at J; junction bases unmatched: 9. The germline V gene has CDR1 DFQATT and CDR2 SNEGSKA (reference sequence). The CDR3 is 15 residues long. CDR3 in amino acids: CSAGTVLLSTDTQYF. CDR3 DNA: TGCAGTGCAGGGACAGTTTTACTAAGCACAGATACGCAGTATTTT.

This clonotype was found many times. This chain uses TRBV5-1 with TRBJ1-1, with a possible D match to TRBD1 (5 bases). In germline, CDR1 is SGHRS, CDR2 YFSETQ. This CDR3 region has 15 residues. With 4 bases removed from V and 1 base from J, the gap between germline ends came to 14 bases. The CDR3 sequence is CASSLRQPWNTEAFF. CDR3 bases: TGCGCCAGCAGCCTACGACAGCCTTGGAACACTGAAGCTTTCTTT.

This clonotype was recorded a few times. The chain couples TRBV6-5 to TRBJ2-7; D not certain. The length of the CDR3 is 14 residues. V dropped 0 bases and J dropped 4 bases, with 10 bases sitting between them. Germline-derived CDR1 and CDR2 are MNHEY and SVGAGI. The chain's CDR3 is CASSYSGLGYEQYF. The DNA for the CDR3 is TGTGCCAGCAGTTACTCCGGCCTTGGGTACGAGCAGTACTTC.

The table lists this clonotype with many counts. The genes are TRBV20-1 and TRBJ2-1; TRBD2 aligns across 7 bases. The CDR3 has 14 residues. The V and J ends lost 4 bases and 2 bases, in that order; junction bases with no gene match: 5. Germline lookup yields CDR1 DFQATT and CDR2 SNEGSKA (reference sequence). The CDR3 loop reads CSAIRLAAYNEQFF. CDR3 nucleotides: TGCAGTGCTATCCGACTAGCCGCCTACAATGAGCAGTTCTTC.

The chain recombines TRBV5-1 with TRBJ2-5; 14 bases fit TRBD2. The CDR3 is 16 amino acids. Germline loops: CDR1 SGHRS, CDR2 YFSETQ. Germline trimming cut 3 bases from V and 4 bases from J; bases unmatched to any gene: 5. The CDR3 loop is CASSSGLAGGSETQYF. In DNA, the CDR3 is TGCGCCAGCAGCTCCGGACTAGCGGGGGGATCAGAGACCCAGTACTTC.

This clonotype was seen at least ten times. This rearrangement joins TRBV28 to TRBJ2-5; the D gene is possibly TRBD2 (6 bases). The CDR3 has 15 amino acids. The V end lost 4 bases, the J end lost 2 bases, and 14 bases lay between the germline ends. Germline CDR1 is MDHEN and CDR2 is SYDVKM. The CDR3 DNA follows: TGTGCCAGCAGTTCCGCCGGGACTTCACAAGAGACCCAGTACTTC. Its protein product is CASSSAGTSQETQYF.

In this sample, this clonotype turned up a few times. The chain links TRBV20-1 to TRBJ1-1; unclear D gene. Germline V gene data show CDR1 as DFQATT and CDR2 as SNEGSKA (reference sequence). V dropped 5 bases and J dropped 3 bases, with 16 bases sitting between them. CDR3 length equals 14 residues. CDR3 protein: CSAPPQLQDTEAFF. The CDR3 DNA reads TGCAGTGCTCCCCCACAGCTCCAGGACACTGAAGCTTTCTTT.

This clonotype was recorded many times. The gene calls are TRBV2 and TRBJ2-1; tentative D call: TRBD1 (6 bases). V lost 5 bases and J 9 bases, leaving 11 bases between the germline ends. This CDR3 comprises 12 residues. The germline CDR1 and CDR2 sequences are SNHLY and FYNNEI. This chain's CDR3 is CASSRTEGEQFF. CDR3 bases: TGTGCCAGCAGTAGGACAGAGGGTGAGCAGTTCTTC.

This clonotype was counted at least ten times. The CDR3 sequence: CASSYSPGALHF. DNA for the CDR3: TGTGCCAGCAGCTATTCCCCCGGGGCGCTCCACTTT. The gene calls are TRBV7-2 and TRBJ1-6; maybe TRBD1 (5 bases). The CDR3 has 12 amino acids. Trimming removed 4 bases at V and 16 bases at J, with 14 bases between. Germline V gene data show CDR1 as SGHTA and CDR2 as FQGNSA.

The chain joins TRBV6-5 to TRBJ1-6; 7 bases fit TRBD1. This CDR3 is 15 amino acids long. V lost 0 bases to trimming and J lost 4 bases; unmatched junction nucleotides: 0. CDR1 and CDR2 from the germline V gene are MNHEY and SVGAGI. The CDR3 here is CASSYSGQYNSPLHF. CDR3 DNA: TGTGCCAGCAGTTACTCGGGACAGTATAATTCACCCCTCCACTTT.

This clonotype was observed many times. V gene TRBV11-3 combines with J gene TRBJ2-1; D gene ambiguous. The CDR3 loop spans 13 amino acids. The germline V and J ends were trimmed by 3 bases and 9 bases, with 12 bases remaining between them. Germline-derived CDR1 and CDR2 are SGHNT and YENEEA. DNA for the CDR3: TGTGCCAGCAGCTTTATCCCCGAAGGTGAGCAGTTCTTC. This encodes CASSFIPEGEQFF.

Only a few counts were recorded for this clonotype. The rearrangement links TRBV12-3 or TRBV12-4 to TRBJ1-4; D might be TRBD1 (5 bases). This CDR3 has 13 amino acids. V was cut by 8 bases and J by 0 bases, with 7 bases left in between. The CDR3 DNA sequence: TGTGCCAGCCAGGGCTCAACTAATGAAAAACTGTTTTTT. It translates to CASQGSTNEKLFF.

This chain connects TRBV6-6 to TRBJ1-2; maybe TRBD1 (5 bases). Germline lookup yields CDR1 MNHNY and CDR2 SVGAGI (reference sequence). Trimming removed 0 bases at V and 4 bases at J, with 15 bases between. This CDR3 comprises 16 residues. CDR3 region: CASSYSATDPTYGYTF. The CDR3 region has the DNA TGTGCCAGCAGTTACTCAGCGACAGACCCCACCTATGGCTACACCTTC.

This clonotype was counted only a few times. The V call is TRBV4-1, the J call TRBJ2-5; D remains unclear. CDR1 and CDR2 from the germline V gene are MGHRA and YSYEKL. V lost 0 bases to trimming and J lost 7 bases, with 15 bases between them. CDR3 length equals 15 residues. The CDR3 region is CASSQDLTGSRTQYF. Written as DNA, the CDR3 is TGCGCCAGCAGCCAAGATCTCACCGGATCGAGGACCCAGTACTTC.

The sample holds many counts of this clonotype. The rearrangement links TRBV6-6 to TRBJ2-3; D remains unclear. This CDR3 spans 15 amino acids. Germline values: CDR1 MNHNY, CDR2 SVGAGI (reference sequence). The ends were cut back, 6 bases at V and 4 bases at J, with 17 bases in the middle. The CDR3 DNA is TGTGCCAGCAGCCAAGTCGGGCTGGGCTCAGATACGCAGTATTTT. This translates into CASSQVGLGSDTQYF.

This clonotype has ten or more counts. The chain has TRBV6-4 and TRBJ2-1; 12 bases fit TRBD2. The germline CDR1 and CDR2 sequences are MRHNA and SNTAGT. Trimming took 0 bases from V and 8 from J; bases not matched to a gene: 5. The CDR3 has 16 amino acids. The CDR3 loop is CASSDSPSGGADEQFF. CDR3 sequence (DNA): TGTGCCAGCAGTGACTCTCCTAGCGGGGGGGCCGATGAGCAGTTCTTC.

Ten or more counts support this clonotype. The chain has TRBV21-1 and TRBJ2-1. TRBV21-1 is a pseudogene. The CDR3 has 15 amino acids. CDR3 amino acids: CASRAWSVVYNEQFF. In DNA form, the CDR3 reads TGTGCCAGCAGGGCCTGGTCAGTGGTCTACAATGAGCAGTTCTTC.

This clonotype came up a few times. This rearrangement joins TRBV10-3 to TRBJ2-4; D unresolved. Germline CDR1 and CDR2: ENHRY and SYGVKD. The CDR3 loop spans 11 amino acids. V was trimmed by 10 bases and J by 5 bases, leaving 9 bases between them. CDR3: CATRGENIQYF. In DNA form, the CDR3 reads TGTGCCACTAGAGGTGAAAACATTCAGTACTTC.

V usage is TRBV4-3 and J usage is TRBJ1-6, with D tentatively TRBD1 (6 bases). The germline gives CDR1 LGHNA, CDR2 YSLEER. Deletions cut 0 bases from V and 7 bases from J, with 10 bases between. The CDR3 length is 15 residues. The CDR3 sequence is CASSQDHRANSPLHF. The DNA for the CDR3 is TGCGCCAGCAGCCAAGATCACAGGGCAAATTCACCCCTCCACTTT.

This clonotype was detected many times. The V and J genes are TRBV27 and TRBJ2-7, with TRBD1 identical over 9 bases. The junction had 7 bases not matched to a gene; V was cut back by 6 bases and J by 4 bases. Germline loops: CDR1 MNHEY, CDR2 SMNVEV (reference sequence). The CDR3 sequence is 14 residues long. In nucleotides, the CDR3 is TGTGCCAGCAGGACAGGGGGGATCCCTTACGAGCAGTACTTC. It yields the protein CASRTGGIPYEQYF.

The chain joins TRBV6-5 to TRBJ1-2, with 8 bases lining up with TRBD1. Germline V lookup: CDR1 MNHEY, CDR2 SVGAGI. This CDR3 region has 16 residues. The ends lost 5 bases at V and 3 bases at J; junction bases unmatched: 11. The CDR3 region is CASSRTGTGFYYGYTF. The CDR3 nucleotides read TGTGCCAGCAGTAGAACCGGGACAGGATTCTACTATGGCTACACCTTC.